This T cell receptor beta chain was captured by sequencing in a study of early T cells in non-severe SARS-CoV-2 infection. This clonotype has more than one count but fewer than ten. Trimming shortened V by 2 bases and J by 1 base, and 11 bases separated the two germline ends. CDR1 and CDR2 from the germline V gene are SGHTA and FQGTGA. The CDR3 is made up of 15 amino acids. Individual cDNA molecules each received unique molecular identifiers attached to them. MiXCR, run by TCRdb on the 5' RACE reads, gives a single entry per CDR3 protein. The sample lists 45,000 to 65,000 distinct CDR3 sequences; around 8.4% were seen once.

Sequenced material: whole blood. The chain is built from TRBV7-3 and TRBJ1-1, with D possibly being TRBD1 (6 bases). This sequence originates from an adult who was a healthcare worker with PCR-confirmed SARS-CoV-2 infection or an uninfected control (not recorded which). The CDR3 protein is CASSLYGRGNTEAFF. CDR3 sequence (DNA): TGTGCCAGCAGCTTATATGGCAGGGGGAACACTGAAGCTTTCTTT. Full variable domain (missing parts from reference TRBV7-3 and TRBJ1-1): GAGVSQTPSNKVTEKGKYVELRCDPISGHTALYWYRQSLGQGPEFLIYFQGTGAADDSGLPNDRFFAVRPEGSVSTLKIQRTERGDSAVYLCASSLYGRGNTEAFFGQGTRLTVV.